The clone carrying this T cell receptor beta chain was observed at least ten times. The sample originates from a study of regulatory T cells in long-lasting Graves disease. Noted time point: newly diagnosed GD, antithyroid drugs for less than 3 months. Researchers made the TCR library from RNA that was extracted from PBMCs. iRepertoire HTBI primers and Arm-PCR of CDR3 regions built TCR beta libraries. TCRdb itself ran the multiplex PCR reads through MiXCR, one entry per CDR3 protein. In the table there are over 350,000 distinct CDR3 sequences, 15% of which are singletons. Another study also made use of these data, one on T cells in Graves' hyperthyroidism and ophthalmopathy.

This specimen was peripheral blood mononuclear cells (PBMCs), taken at new diagnosis, from a patient treated with antithyroid drugs. The source is a woman aged 35 to 49 with Graves disease.

The CDR3 region has the DNA TGTGCCAGCAGCCCGACAGACAATGAGCAGTTCTTC. It is translated as CASSPTDNEQFF. V is TRBV3-1 and J is TRBJ2-1; tentative D call: TRBD1 (5 bases). The CDR3 extends over 12 amino acids. The V gene's germline CDR1 is LGHDT and CDR2 YNNKEL (reference sequence). Trimming shortened V by 4 bases and J by 5 bases, and 6 bases separated the two germline ends.